The T cell receptor (beta chain) under discussion was sequenced for a study of cytomegalovirus exposure and HLA in healthy donors. Turning to this clone: Its target is not known.

The CDR3 sequence is 19 residues long. From germline, CDR1 is SGHTA and CDR2 FQGTGA. V was trimmed by 7 bases and J by 0 bases, leaving 27 bases between them. TCRdb's copy holds only in-frame clones and misses some; the assay was immunoSEQ multiplex PCR. The table shows about 110,000 clones, with about nine tenths occurring only once. Study-wide results and caveats: Rare sequences made up most TCRs, while some public TCRs were found in many donors. In vitro work confirmed that a few CMV-associated chains recognize CMV antigens. Using the classifier, cytomegalovirus status was reportedly diagnosed with high specificity and sensitivity.

This receptor was identified in a woman aged 18-35 years in good health and CMV-seronegative. The chain employs TRBV7-3 and TRBJ1-2; possible D gene TRBD1, 5 bases. The specimen sequenced was PBMCs. DNA for the CDR3: TGTGCCAGCAAACATATTGCCGGCGGGACTCAAGAGCCTAACTATGGCTACACCTTC. Residues: CASKHIAGGTQEPNYGYTF.